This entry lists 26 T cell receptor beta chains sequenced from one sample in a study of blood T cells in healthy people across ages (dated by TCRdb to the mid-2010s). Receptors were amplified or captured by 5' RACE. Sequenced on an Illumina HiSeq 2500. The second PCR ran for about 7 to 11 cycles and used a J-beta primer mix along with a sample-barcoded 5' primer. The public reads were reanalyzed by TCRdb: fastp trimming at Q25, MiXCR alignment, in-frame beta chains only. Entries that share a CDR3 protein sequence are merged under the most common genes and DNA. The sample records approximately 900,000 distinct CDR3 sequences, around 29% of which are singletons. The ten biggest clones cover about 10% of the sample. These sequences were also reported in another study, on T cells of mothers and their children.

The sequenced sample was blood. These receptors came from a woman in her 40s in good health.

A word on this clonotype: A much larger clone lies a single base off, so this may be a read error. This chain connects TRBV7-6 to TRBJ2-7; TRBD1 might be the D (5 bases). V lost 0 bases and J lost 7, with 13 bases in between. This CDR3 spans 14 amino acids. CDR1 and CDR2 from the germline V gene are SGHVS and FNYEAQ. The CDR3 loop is CASSLAFSDNEQYF. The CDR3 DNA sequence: TGTGCCAGCAGCTTAGCGTTTTCGGACAATGAGCAGTACTTC. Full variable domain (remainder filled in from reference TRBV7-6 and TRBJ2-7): GAGVSQSPRYKVTKRGQDVALRCDPISGHVSLYWYRQALGQGPEFLTYFNYEAQQDKSGLPNDRFSAERPEGSISTLTIQRTEQRDSAMYRCASSLAFSDNEQYFGPGTRLTVT.

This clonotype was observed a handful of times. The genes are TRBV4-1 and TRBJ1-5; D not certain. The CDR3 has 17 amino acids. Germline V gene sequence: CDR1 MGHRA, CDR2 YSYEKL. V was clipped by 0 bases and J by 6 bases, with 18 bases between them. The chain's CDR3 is CASSQDAIETLAQPQHF. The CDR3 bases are TGCGCCAGCAGCCAAGACGCAATAGAGACCCTAGCTCAGCCCCAGCATTTT.

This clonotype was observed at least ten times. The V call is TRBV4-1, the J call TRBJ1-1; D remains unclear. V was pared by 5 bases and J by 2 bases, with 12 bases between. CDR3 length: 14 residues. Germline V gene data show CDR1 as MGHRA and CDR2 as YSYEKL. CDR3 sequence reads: CASSGPLKNTEAFF. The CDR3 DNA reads TGCGCCAGCAGCGGCCCACTAAAAAACACTGAAGCTTTCTTT.

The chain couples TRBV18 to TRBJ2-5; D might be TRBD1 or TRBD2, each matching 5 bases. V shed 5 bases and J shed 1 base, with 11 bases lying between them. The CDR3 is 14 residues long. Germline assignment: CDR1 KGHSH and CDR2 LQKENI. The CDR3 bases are TGTGCCAGCTCATCAAACGGGGCCCAAGAGACCCAGTACTTC. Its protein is CASSSNGAQETQYF.

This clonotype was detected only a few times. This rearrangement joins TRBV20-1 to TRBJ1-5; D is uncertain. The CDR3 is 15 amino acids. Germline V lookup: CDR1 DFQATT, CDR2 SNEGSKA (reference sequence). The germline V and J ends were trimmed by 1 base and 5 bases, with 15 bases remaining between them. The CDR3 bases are TGCAGTGCTAGAGTACCGCTCGGAGGGCATCAGCCCCAGCATTTT. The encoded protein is CSARVPLGGHQPQHF.

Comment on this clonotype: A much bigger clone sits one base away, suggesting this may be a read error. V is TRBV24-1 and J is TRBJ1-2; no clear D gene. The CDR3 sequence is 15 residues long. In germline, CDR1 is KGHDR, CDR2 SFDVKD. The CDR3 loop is CATSDRPGPDYGHTF. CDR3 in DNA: TGTGCCACCAGTGATCGTCCGGGTCCAGACTATGGCCACACCTTC.

CDR3 protein: CASSPGPSQGRGPGANVLTF. As DNA, the CDR3 is TGTGCCAGCAGCCCTGGCCCGTCACAGGGTAGGGGTCCTGGGGCCAACGTCCTGACTTTC. The V call is TRBV12-3 or TRBV12-4, the J call TRBJ2-6; TRBD1 is a possible D gene (6 bases). The CDR3 runs to 20 residues. The germline V and J ends were trimmed by 6 bases and 2 bases, with 26 bases remaining between them.

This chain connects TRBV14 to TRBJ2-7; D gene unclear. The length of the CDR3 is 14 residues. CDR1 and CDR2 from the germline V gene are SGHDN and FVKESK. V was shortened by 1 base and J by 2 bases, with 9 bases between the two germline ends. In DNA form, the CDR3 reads TGTGCCAGCAGCCAAGTTGGCTCCGCCTACGAGCAGTACTTC. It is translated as CASSQVGSAYEQYF.

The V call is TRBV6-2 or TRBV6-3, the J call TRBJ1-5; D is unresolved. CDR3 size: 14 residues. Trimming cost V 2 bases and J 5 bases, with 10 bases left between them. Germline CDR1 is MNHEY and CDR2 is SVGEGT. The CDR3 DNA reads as TGTGCCAGCAGTTACCTCCCTTGGGATCAGCCCCAGCATTTT. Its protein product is CASSYLPWDQPQHF.

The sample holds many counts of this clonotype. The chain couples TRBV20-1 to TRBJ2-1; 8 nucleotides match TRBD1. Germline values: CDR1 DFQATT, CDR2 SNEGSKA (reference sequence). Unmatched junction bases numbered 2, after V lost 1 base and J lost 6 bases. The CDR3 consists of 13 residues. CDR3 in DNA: TGCAGTGCTAGAGCTACAGGGGGCAATGAGCAGTTCTTC. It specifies CSARATGGNEQFF.

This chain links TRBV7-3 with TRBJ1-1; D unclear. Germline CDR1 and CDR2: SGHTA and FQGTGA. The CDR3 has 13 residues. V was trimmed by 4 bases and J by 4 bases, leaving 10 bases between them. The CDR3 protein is CASSSAPGTEAFF. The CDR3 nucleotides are TGTGCCAGCAGCTCCGCTCCCGGCACTGAAGCTTTCTTT.

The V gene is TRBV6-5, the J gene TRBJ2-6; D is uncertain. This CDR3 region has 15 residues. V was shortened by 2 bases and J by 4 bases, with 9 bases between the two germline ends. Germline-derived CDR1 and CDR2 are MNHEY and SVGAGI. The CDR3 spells CASSYLPLGANVLTF. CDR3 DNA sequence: TGTGCCAGCAGTTACCTCCCTCTGGGGGCCAACGTCCTGACTTTC.

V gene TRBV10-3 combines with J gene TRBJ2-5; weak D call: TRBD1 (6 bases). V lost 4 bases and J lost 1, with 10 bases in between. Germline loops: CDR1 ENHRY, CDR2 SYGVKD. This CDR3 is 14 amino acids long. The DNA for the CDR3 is TGTGCCATCAGTGCACGGGACACCCAAGAGACCCAGTACTTC. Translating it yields CAISARDTQETQYF.

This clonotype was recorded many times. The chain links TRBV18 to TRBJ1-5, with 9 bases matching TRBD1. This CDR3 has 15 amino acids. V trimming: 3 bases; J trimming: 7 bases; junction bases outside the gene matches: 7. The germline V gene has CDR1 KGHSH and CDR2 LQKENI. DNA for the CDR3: TGTGCCAGCTCACCTACCGGGACAGGGATACAGCCCCAGCATTTT. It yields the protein CASSPTGTGIQPQHF.

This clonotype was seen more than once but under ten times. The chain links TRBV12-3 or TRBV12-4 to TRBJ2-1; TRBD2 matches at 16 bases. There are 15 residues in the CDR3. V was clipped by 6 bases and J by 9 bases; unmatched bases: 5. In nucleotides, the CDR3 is TGTGCCAGCAGGCCGGGACTAGCGGGGGGGCGTGAGCAGTTCTTC. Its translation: CASRPGLAGGREQFF.

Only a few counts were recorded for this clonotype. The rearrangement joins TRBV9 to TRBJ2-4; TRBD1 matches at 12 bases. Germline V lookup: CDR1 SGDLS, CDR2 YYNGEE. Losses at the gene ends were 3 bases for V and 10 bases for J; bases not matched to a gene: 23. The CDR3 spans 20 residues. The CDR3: CASSARTGTGGATVGEIQYF. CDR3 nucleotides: TGTGCCAGCAGCGCCCGTACCGGGACAGGGGGCGCTACGGTCGGGGAAATTCAGTACTTC.

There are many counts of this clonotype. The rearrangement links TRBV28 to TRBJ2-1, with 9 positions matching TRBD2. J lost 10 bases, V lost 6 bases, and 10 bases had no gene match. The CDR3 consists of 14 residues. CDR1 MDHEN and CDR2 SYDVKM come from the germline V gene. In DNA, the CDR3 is TGTGCCAGCAGCCCGAGCGGGGGGCCGAGAGAGCAGTTCTTC. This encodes CASSPSGGPREQFF.

CDR3 sequence (DNA): TGTGCCAGCAGTGAATATGGGGGGGATAGGGAAGCTTTCTTT. It translates to CASSEYGGDREAFF. This chain connects TRBV25-1 to TRBJ1-1, with D tentatively TRBD1 (5 bases). Germline lookup yields CDR1 MGHDK and CDR2 SYGVNS. V lost 0 bases to trimming and J lost 8 bases, with 13 bases between them. The CDR3 runs 14 residues. The full variable domain, in which reference TRBV25-1 and TRBJ1-1 provide the parts outside the CDR3, is EADIYQTPRYLVIGTGKKITLECSQTMGHDKMYWYQQDPGMELHLIHYSYGVNSTEKGDLSSESTVSRIRTEHFPLTLESARPSHTSQYLCASSEYGGDREAFFGQGTRLTVV.

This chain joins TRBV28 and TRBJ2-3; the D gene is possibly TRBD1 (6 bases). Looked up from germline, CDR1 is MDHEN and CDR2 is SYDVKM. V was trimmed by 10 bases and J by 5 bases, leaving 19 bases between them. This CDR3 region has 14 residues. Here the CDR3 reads CATTHKAGVDTQYF. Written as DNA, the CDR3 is TGTGCCACCACCCATAAGGCAGGGGTAGATACGCAGTATTTT.

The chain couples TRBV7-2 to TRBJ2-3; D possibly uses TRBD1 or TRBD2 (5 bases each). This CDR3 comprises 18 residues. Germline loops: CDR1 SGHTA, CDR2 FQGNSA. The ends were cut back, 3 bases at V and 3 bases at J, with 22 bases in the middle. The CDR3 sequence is CASSFSPTPGPGTDTQYF. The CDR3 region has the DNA TGTGCCAGCAGCTTCTCACCAACACCGGGACCCGGGACAGATACGCAGTATTTT.

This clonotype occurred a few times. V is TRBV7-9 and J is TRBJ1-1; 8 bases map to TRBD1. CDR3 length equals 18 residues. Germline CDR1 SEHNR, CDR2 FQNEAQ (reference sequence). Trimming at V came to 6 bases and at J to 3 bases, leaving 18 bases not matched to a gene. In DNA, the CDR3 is TGTGCCAGCAGGCTCGACCGGGACAGGACCGGGATGGACACTGAAGCTTTCTTT. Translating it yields CASRLDRDRTGMDTEAFF.

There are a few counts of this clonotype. In DNA, the CDR3 is TGTGCCAGCTCCCGGACAGGGAGGTCCTACGAGCAGTACTTC. This gives the protein CASSRTGRSYEQYF. The rearrangement uses TRBV6-4 and TRBJ2-5; 8 bases are a match to TRBD1. The J call may be wrong; the DNA end is better matched by TRBJ2-7. Looked up from germline, CDR1 is MRHNA and CDR2 is SNTAGT. The CDR3 consists of 14 residues.

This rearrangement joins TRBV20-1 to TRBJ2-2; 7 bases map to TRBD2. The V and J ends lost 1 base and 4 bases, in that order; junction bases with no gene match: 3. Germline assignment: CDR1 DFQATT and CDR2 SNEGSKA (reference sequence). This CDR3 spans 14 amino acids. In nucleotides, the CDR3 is TGCAGTGCTAGAGCGGGGGGAGTCACCGGGGAGCTGTTTTTT. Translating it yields CSARAGGVTGELFF.

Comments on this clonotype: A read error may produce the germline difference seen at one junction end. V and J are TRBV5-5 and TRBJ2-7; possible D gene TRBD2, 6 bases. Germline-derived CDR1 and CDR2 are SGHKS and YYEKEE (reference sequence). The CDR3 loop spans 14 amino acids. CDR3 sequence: CASNLTAGRYEQYF. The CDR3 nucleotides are TGTGCCAGCAACTTGACGGCAGGGAGGTACGAGCAGTACTTC.

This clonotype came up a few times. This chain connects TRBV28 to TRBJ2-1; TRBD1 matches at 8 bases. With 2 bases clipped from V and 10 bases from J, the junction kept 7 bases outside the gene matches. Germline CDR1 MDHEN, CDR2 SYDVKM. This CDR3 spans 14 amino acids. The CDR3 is CASSLVGTGREQFF. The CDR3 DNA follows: TGTGCCAGCAGTTTAGTCGGGACAGGACGCGAGCAGTTCTTC.

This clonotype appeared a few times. CDR3 residues: CASSVVGVNTEAFF. The DNA for the CDR3 is TGTGCCAGCAGCGTAGTAGGAGTGAACACTGAAGCTTTCTTT. The rearrangement uses TRBV9 and TRBJ1-1, with D unresolved. Per the germline V gene, CDR1 is SGDLS and CDR2 is YYNGEE. Trimming stripped 0 bases from V and 0 bases from J, with 6 bases between. The CDR3 length is 14 residues.